This T cell receptor (beta chain) was retrieved from a study of T cell repertoires in cytomegalovirus infection. For the study at large: As its CMV epitopes, the study selected recently identified HLA-C-restricted and well-studied HLA-B-restricted targets. It can be stated that public TCR beta signatures indicated CMV infection as well as a matching HLA type. Findings and limits, study-wide: There were HLA-C-restricted CMV-specific TCR beta clonotypes dominating the ex vivo response. Of the TCR beta families, the public ones yielded a cumulative frequency that identified carriers of CMV plus the relevant HLA.

Germline CDR1 SGHTA, CDR2 FQGNSA. Deletions cut 2 bases from V and 3 bases from J, with 8 bases between. The CDR3 extends over 14 amino acids. TCRdb redid the calling of the reads with MiXCR, one entry per CDR3 protein. Among approximately 770,000 distinct CDR3 sequences, approximately 32% were seen once, and the ten largest hold around 14%. This clonotype showed up many times. Its target is unknown. This material consisted of cultured CD8+ T cells from PBMCs, taken from culture after CMV antigen stimulation. The V and J genes are TRBV7-2 and TRBJ1-5; maybe TRBD1 (5 bases). This clonotype originated in a human donor in good health (CMV status not recorded). Some clones in this sample may be carry-over from other donors' samples. Here the CDR3 DNA reads TGTGCCAGCAGCTTACACAGGTACAATCAGCCCCAGCATTTT. Translation: CASSLHRYNQPQHF.